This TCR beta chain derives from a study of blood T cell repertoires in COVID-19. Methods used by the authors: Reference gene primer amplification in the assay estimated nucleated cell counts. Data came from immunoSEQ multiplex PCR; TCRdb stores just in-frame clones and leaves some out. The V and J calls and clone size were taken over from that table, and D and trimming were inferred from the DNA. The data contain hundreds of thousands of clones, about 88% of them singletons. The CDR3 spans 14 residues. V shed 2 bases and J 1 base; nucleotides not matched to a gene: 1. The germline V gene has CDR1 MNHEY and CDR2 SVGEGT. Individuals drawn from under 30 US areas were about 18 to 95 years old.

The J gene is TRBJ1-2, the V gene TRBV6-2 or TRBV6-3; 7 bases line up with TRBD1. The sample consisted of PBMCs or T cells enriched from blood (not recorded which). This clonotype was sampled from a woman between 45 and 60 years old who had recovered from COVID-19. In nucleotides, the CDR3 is TGTGCCAGCAGTTACCGACAGGGTAACTATGGCTACACCTTC. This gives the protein CASSYRQGNYGYTF.